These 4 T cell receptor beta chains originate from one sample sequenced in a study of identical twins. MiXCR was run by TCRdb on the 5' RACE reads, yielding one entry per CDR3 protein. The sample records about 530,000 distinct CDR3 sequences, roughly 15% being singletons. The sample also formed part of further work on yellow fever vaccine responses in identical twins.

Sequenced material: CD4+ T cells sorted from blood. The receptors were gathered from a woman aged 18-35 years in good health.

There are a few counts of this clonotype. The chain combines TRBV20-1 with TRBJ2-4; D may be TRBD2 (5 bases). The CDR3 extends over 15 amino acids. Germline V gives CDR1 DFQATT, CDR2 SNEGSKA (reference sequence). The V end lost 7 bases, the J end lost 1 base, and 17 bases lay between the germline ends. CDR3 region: CSVPGLGGAKNIQYF. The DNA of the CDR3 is TGCAGTGTCCCCGGCTTGGGCGGGGCCAAAAACATTCAGTACTTC.

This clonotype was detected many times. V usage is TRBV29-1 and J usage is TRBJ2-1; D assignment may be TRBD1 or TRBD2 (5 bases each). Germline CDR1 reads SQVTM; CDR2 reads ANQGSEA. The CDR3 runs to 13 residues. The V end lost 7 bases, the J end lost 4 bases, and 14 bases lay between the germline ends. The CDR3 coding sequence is TGCAGCGCCCCTACCTGGGGGTACAATGAGCAGTTCTTC. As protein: CSAPTWGYNEQFF.

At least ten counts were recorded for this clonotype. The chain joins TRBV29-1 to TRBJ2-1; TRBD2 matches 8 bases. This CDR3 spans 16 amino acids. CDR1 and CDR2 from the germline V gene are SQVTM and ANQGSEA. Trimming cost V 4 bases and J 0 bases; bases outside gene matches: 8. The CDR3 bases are TGCAGCGTTGTCCCCAGCGGGAGACGCTCCTACAATGAGCAGTTCTTC. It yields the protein CSVVPSGRRSYNEQFF.

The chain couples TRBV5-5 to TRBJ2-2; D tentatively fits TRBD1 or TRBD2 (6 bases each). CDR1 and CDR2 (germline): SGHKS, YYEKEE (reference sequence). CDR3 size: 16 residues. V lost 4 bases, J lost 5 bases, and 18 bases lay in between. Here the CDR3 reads CASSPYPRGRTGELFF. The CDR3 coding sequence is TGTGCCAGCAGCCCATACCCCCGGGGGCGAACCGGGGAGCTGTTTTTT.